These 5 T cell receptor beta chains share one sample of origin, sequenced in a study of radiotherapy plus CTLA-4 blockade in lung cancer. Measured with immunoSEQ multiplex PCR; TCRdb has only the in-frame clones, and not every one. The table includes 30,000 to 35,000 clones, 60% to 80% detected once. Specimen: peripheral blood, collected from a patient treated with radiotherapy plus ipilimumab. The origin of the receptors is a human donor with non-small cell lung cancer who had stable disease on radiotherapy plus ipilimumab.

This clone was picked up one time. The J gene is TRBJ2-1, the V gene TRBV14, with D uncertain. CDR1 is SGHDN and CDR2 is FVKESK in the germline V gene. The CDR3 extends over 13 amino acids. Trimming shortened V by 2 bases and J by 9 bases, and 11 bases separated the two germline ends. The CDR3, as DNA: TGTGCCAGCAGCCAAACCCTGACTGGTGAGCAGTTCTTC. Translation: CASSQTLTGEQFF.

A word on this clone: The sample has other DNA sequences that encode this CDR3 too. V is TRBV30 and J is TRBJ2-5; possible D gene TRBD2, 5 bases. The germline gives CDR1 GTSNPN, CDR2 SVGIG (reference sequence). The V end lost 3 bases, the J end lost 5 bases, and 19 bases lay between the germline ends. This CDR3 has 15 amino acids. The CDR3 sequence: CAWRPIDGDGETQYF. The CDR3 nucleotides read TGTGCCTGGAGACCAATAGACGGGGATGGGGAGACCCAGTACTTC. Full variable domain (remainder filled in from reference TRBV30 and TRBJ2-5): SQTIHQWPATLVQPVGSPLSLECTVEGTSNPNLYWYRQAAGRGLQLLFYSVGIGQISSEVPQNLSASRPQDRQFILSSKKLLLSDSGFYLCAWRPIDGDGETQYFGPGTRLLVL.

The chain is built from TRBV20-1 and TRBJ1-2; possibly TRBD1 for D (6 bases). This CDR3 has 11 residues. Germline assignment: CDR1 DFQATT and CDR2 SNEGSKA (reference sequence). The ends were cut back, 4 bases at V and 8 bases at J, with 11 bases in the middle. The DNA for the CDR3 is TGCAGTGCTACCCCGGGGGGCGGCTACACCTTC. As protein: CSATPGGGYTF.

V gene TRBV7-7 combines with J gene TRBJ2-2, with D unclear. With 4 bases removed from V and 6 bases from J, the gap between germline ends came to 9 bases. CDR1 SSHAT and CDR2 FNYEAQ come from the germline V gene (reference sequence). The length of the CDR3 is 13 residues. In DNA form, the CDR3 reads TGTGCCAGCAGCTCGACAATCGCCGGGGAGCTGTTTTTT. Its protein product is CASSSTIAGELFF.

The rearrangement joins TRBV11-3 to TRBJ1-1; no clear D gene. V was pared by 0 bases and J by 6 bases, with 8 bases between. This CDR3 comprises 13 residues. Germline V gives CDR1 SGHNT, CDR2 YENEEA. The CDR3 sequence is CASSLDLVSEAFF. The CDR3 DNA reads as TGTGCCAGCAGCTTAGATCTCGTATCTGAAGCTTTCTTT.